This T cell receptor (beta chain) emerged from a study of cytomegalovirus exposure and HLA in healthy donors. Study-wide findings and caveats: About 87% or about 30% of the time was how often most TCR beta V segments were productive, according to an earlier analysis. Further analysis was carried out later, and it showed several of the most significant clusters appearing linked to common viral pathogens. Reports indicate that TCR beta sequences accurately predicted the HLA-A and HLA-B alleles of most subjects.

Healthy bone marrow donors formed the donor group. About this clone itself: What it recognizes is unknown.

The PCR employed 60 Vbeta primers together with 13 Jbeta primers. The table came from immunoSEQ multiplex PCR; TCRdb's copy has only in-frame clones and leaves some out. Its table lists 200,000 to 250,000 clones. CDR3 length equals 16 residues. Germline V gene data show CDR1 as SEHNR and CDR2 as FQNEAQ (reference sequence). Between the trimmed V and J ends, which lost 1 base and 0 bases, there was a span of 10 bases. Material for sequencing was PBMCs. The chain uses TRBV7-9 and TRBJ2-1; D might be TRBD2 (5 bases). The TCR was taken from a woman aged 25 to 39 in good health and CMV-seropositive. CDR3 loop: CASSLDSASSYNEQFF. In DNA, the CDR3 is TGTGCCAGCAGCTTAGATAGCGCGAGCTCCTACAATGAGCAGTTCTTC.